These 26 T cell receptor beta chains share one sample of origin, sequenced in a study of cytomegalovirus exposure and HLA in healthy donors. TCRdb keeps only in-frame clones here, not all; method: immunoSEQ multiplex PCR. Seen here are roughly 130,000 clones, around 90% observed once, and the top ten hold about 6.7%. Input material: PBMCs. The receptor source for this set is a woman in her thirties in good health and CMV-seropositive.

V usage is TRBV27 and J usage is TRBJ2-1; no clear D gene. With 8 bases removed from V and 4 bases from J, the gap between germline ends came to 15 bases. The CDR3 consists of 14 residues. Germline-derived CDR1 and CDR2 are MNHEY and SMNVEV (reference sequence). In DNA, the CDR3 is TGTGCCAGCCACCCAATCTCGGAGTACAATGAGCAGTTCTTC. Translation: CASHPISEYNEQFF.

CDR3 bases: TGTGCCAGCAGTTACTCTCCAGTTTCCTACGAGCAGTACTTC. Translation gives CASSYSPVSYEQYF. V gene TRBV6-5 combines with J gene TRBJ2-7; D is ambiguous. Germline V gene data show CDR1 as MNHEY and CDR2 as SVGAGI. Trimming removed 0 bases at V and 1 base at J, with 7 bases between. This CDR3 has 14 residues.

The chain links TRBV11-2 to TRBJ1-1, with no clear D. Germline assignment: CDR1 SGHAT and CDR2 FQNNGV. The CDR3 extends over 12 amino acids. Trimming cost V 0 bases and J 10 bases, with 9 bases left between them. Here the CDR3 DNA reads TGTGCCAGCAGCTTAGACACGCGTATAGCTTTCTTT. Its translation: CASSLDTRIAFF.

The rearrangement links TRBV29-1 to TRBJ2-7; D remains unclear. The germline V and J ends were trimmed by 6 bases and 0 bases, with 9 bases remaining between them. CDR3 length: 12 residues. Germline V CDR1 and CDR2: SQVTM, ANQGSEA. The CDR3 sequence: CSVGGDSYEQYF. The CDR3 DNA reads TGCAGCGTAGGCGGTGACTCCTACGAGCAGTACTTC.

The chain has TRBV5-5 and TRBJ1-1; D is undetermined. The CDR3 has 13 amino acids. The V gene's germline CDR1 is SGHKS and CDR2 YYEKEE (reference sequence). V lost 0 bases and J lost 8, with 11 bases in between. In DNA form, the CDR3 reads TGTGCCAGCAGCTTGGAAGCGGCACTGGAAGCTTTCTTT. Its protein product is CASSLEAALEAFF.

This clone occurred once. This chain connects TRBV5-3 to TRBJ1-1; unclear D gene. TRBV5-3 is filed as an ORF, its function uncertain. The CDR3 spans 13 residues. The germline V and J ends were trimmed by 1 base and 0 bases, with 4 bases remaining between them. This CDR3 reads CARSLTVNTEAFF. The CDR3 nucleotides read TGTGCCAGAAGCTTGACGGTGAACACTGAAGCTTTCTTT.

The chain employs TRBV7-9 and TRBJ1-4; 7 nucleotides align to TRBD1. Germline lookup yields CDR1 SEHNR and CDR2 FQNEAQ (reference sequence). The J segment lost 0 bases and the V segment lost 3 bases, leaving 4 bases of the junction unmatched. The length of the CDR3 is 16 residues. CDR3 sequence reads: CASSFGTVTTNEKLFF. DNA for the CDR3: TGTGCCAGCAGCTTTGGGACAGTTACAACTAATGAAAAACTGTTTTTT.

The chain couples TRBV5-1 to TRBJ2-7; D is perhaps TRBD1 (6 bases). V lost 0 bases and J 2 bases, leaving 12 bases between the germline ends. The CDR3 totals 15 residues. Germline V gene data show CDR1 as SGHRS and CDR2 as YFSETQ. CDR3 in amino acids: CASSLDGTLTYEQYF. Here the CDR3 DNA reads TGCGCCAGCAGCTTGGATGGGACACTAACCTACGAGCAGTACTTC.

This clone occurred once. V gene TRBV2 combines with J gene TRBJ2-2; TRBD1 matches 7 bases. V was pared by 5 bases and J by 3 bases, with 3 bases of the junction left unmatched. The CDR3 consists of 14 residues. Germline-derived CDR1 and CDR2 are SNHLY and FYNNEI. CDR3 amino acids: CASSRTGDTGELFF. The DNA of the CDR3 is TGTGCCAGCAGTAGGACAGGAGACACCGGGGAGCTGTTTTTT.

This clone appeared once. The V and J genes are TRBV7-2 and TRBJ2-3; TRBD2 agrees at 9 bases. The V gene's germline CDR1 is SGHTA and CDR2 FQGNSA. V dropped 1 base and J dropped 0; count of bases not matched to a gene: 8. The CDR3 contains 18 residues. The CDR3 bases are TGTGCCAGCAGCTTAGACCCTAAGCGGGGGGCTAGCACAGATACGCAGTATTTT. Amino acid sequence: CASSLDPKRGASTDTQYF.

This chain joins TRBV14 and TRBJ2-5, with a weak D call TRBD1 (6 bases). This CDR3 region has 17 residues. V lost 6 bases and J 1 base, leaving 21 bases between the germline ends. Per germline, CDR1 SGHDN and CDR2 FVKESK. The CDR3 sequence is CASSQRPPGALQETQYF. The CDR3 coding sequence is TGTGCCAGCAGTCAACGCCCGCCAGGGGCCCTCCAAGAGACCCAGTACTTC.

The chain is built from TRBV6-5 and TRBJ2-7, with 9 positions matching TRBD1. Germline V gene lookup returns CDR1 MNHEY and CDR2 SVGAGI. This CDR3 region has 15 residues. J lost 3 bases, V lost 4 bases, and 7 bases had no gene match. The CDR3: CASSSSGTGNYEQYF. In nucleotides, the CDR3 is TGTGCCAGCAGTTCCTCCGGGACAGGGAACTACGAGCAGTACTTC.

The genes are TRBV5-1 and TRBJ1-2, with D possibly being TRBD1 (6 bases). The CDR3 length is 13 residues. Trimming removed 4 bases at V and 3 bases at J, with 10 bases between. Germline values: CDR1 SGHRS, CDR2 YFSETQ. CDR3 amino acids: CASSPRTDYGYTF. The CDR3 DNA sequence: TGCGCCAGCAGCCCCCGGACAGACTATGGCTACACCTTC.

The CDR3 DNA reads as TGCGCCAGCAGCGGCGGACAGGGTCTGTACTTC. This gives the protein CASSGGQGLYF. This chain connects TRBV5-1 to TRBJ2-7, with TRBD1 matching over 8 bases. This CDR3 is built from 11 residues. CDR1 SGHRS and CDR2 YFSETQ come from the germline V gene. V lost 4 bases and J lost 12; bases outside the gene matches: 6.

The chain employs TRBV2 and TRBJ2-1; 10 nucleotides line up with TRBD2. V shed 4 bases and J 3 bases; nucleotides not matched to a gene: 0. CDR3 length: 14 amino acids. Germline assignment: CDR1 SNHLY and CDR2 FYNNEI. CDR3 DNA sequence: TGTGCCAGCAGTGCTAGCGGGAGCTACAATGAGCAGTTCTTC. Residues: CASSASGSYNEQFF.

The chain employs TRBV28 and TRBJ2-4; 9 nucleotides agree with TRBD2. The trim removed 1 base at V and 0 bases at J, leaving 13 bases unmatched. The CDR3 covers 20 residues. Germline CDR1 and CDR2: MDHEN and SYDVKM. The CDR3 protein is CASSLFGWGAGGIAKNIQYF. The CDR3, as DNA: TGTGCCAGCAGTTTATTTGGTTGGGGTGCGGGAGGGATAGCCAAAAACATTCAGTACTTC.

The chain joins TRBV14 to TRBJ2-7, with D tentatively TRBD1 (5 bases). Looked up from germline, CDR1 is SGHDN and CDR2 is FVKESK. This CDR3 has 16 residues. V lost 4 bases, J lost 0 bases, and 16 bases lay in between. The CDR3 DNA follows: TGTGCCAGCAGCCCCAAGTGGGGCGGCAGCTCCTACGAGCAGTACTTC. This gives the protein CASSPKWGGSSYEQYF. The full variable domain, its missing parts supplied by reference TRBV14 and TRBJ2-7, is EAGVTQFPSHSVIEKGQTVTLRCDPISGHDNLYWYRRVMGKEIKFLLHFVKESKQDESGMPNNRFLAERTGGTYSTLKVQPAELEDSGVYFCASSPKWGGSSYEQYFGPGTRLTVT.

The chain combines TRBV27 with TRBJ1-5; D call uncertain. The germline V and J ends were trimmed by 4 bases and 0 bases, with 4 bases remaining between them. Germline V CDR1 and CDR2: MNHEY, SMNVEV (reference sequence). The CDR3 loop spans 13 amino acids. Here the CDR3 reads CASSSNSNQPQHF. Written as DNA, the CDR3 is TGTGCCAGCAGTTCAAATAGCAATCAGCCCCAGCATTTT.

J is TRBJ1-3 and V is TRBV15; D is unresolved. V shed 0 bases and J shed 4 bases, with 13 bases lying between them. The CDR3 loop spans 16 amino acids. CDR1 and CDR2 from the germline V gene are LNHNV and YYDKDF (reference sequence). This CDR3 reads CATSRDLGSRGNTIYF. The CDR3 DNA reads as TGTGCCACCAGCAGAGATCTTGGGAGCAGGGGAAACACCATATATTTT.

This chain connects TRBV9 to TRBJ2-2; 11 bases align to TRBD2. CDR1 and CDR2 (germline): SGDLS, YYNGEE. Germline trimming cut 0 bases from V and 4 bases from J; bases unmatched to any gene: 2. CDR3 size: 16 residues. CDR3 DNA: TGTGCCAGCAGCGTAGGACTAGCGGGGACCACCGGGGAGCTGTTTTTT. This codes for CASSVGLAGTTGELFF.

The rearrangement uses TRBV9 and TRBJ1-1; 7 nucleotides line up with TRBD1. Per germline, CDR1 SGDLS and CDR2 YYNGEE. The CDR3 has 15 residues. V shed 4 bases and J 5 bases; nucleotides not matched to a gene: 11. The chain's CDR3 is CASSPTGTVRTEAFF. Here the CDR3 DNA reads TGTGCCAGCAGCCCCACCGGGACAGTCAGAACTGAAGCTTTCTTT.

The chain couples TRBV15 to TRBJ2-3; 10 nucleotides match TRBD1. Germline trimming cut 5 bases from V and 2 bases from J; bases unmatched to any gene: 7. The CDR3 has 16 amino acids. Germline CDR1 and CDR2: LNHNV and YYDKDF (reference sequence). DNA of the CDR3: TGTGCCACCAGCCGGGGACAGGGGATTTACACAGATACGCAGTATTTT. Protein sequence: CATSRGQGIYTDTQYF. Looking up the rest from reference TRBV15 and TRBJ2-3 gives the full variable domain: DAMVIQNPRYQVTQFGKPVTLSCSQTLNHNVMYWYQQKSSQAPKLLFHYYDKDFNNEADTPDNFQSRRPNTSFCFLDIRSPGLGDTAMYLCATSRGQGIYTDTQYFGPGTRLTVL.

The CDR3: CASSPHPGVSGNTIYF. The CDR3 DNA reads as TGTGCCAGCTCACCGCACCCGGGGGTCTCTGGAAACACCATATATTTT. This chain joins TRBV18 and TRBJ1-3; D might be TRBD1 (5 bases). This CDR3 has 16 amino acids. The ends were cut back, 3 bases at V and 0 bases at J, with 12 bases in the middle. Germline lookup yields CDR1 KGHSH and CDR2 LQKENI.

V usage is TRBV28 and J usage is TRBJ1-4; 7 bases are a match to TRBD1. Trimming removed 6 bases from V and 1 base from J; junction bases left unmatched: 20. Germline CDR1 is MDHEN and CDR2 is SYDVKM. The CDR3 consists of 20 residues. CDR3 sequence (DNA): TGTGCCAGCAGGGATGGGGGGCGGACAGGAGAAGGGTTAACTAATGAAAAACTGTTTTTT. It is translated as CASRDGGRTGEGLTNEKLFF. Variable domain in full (rest from reference TRBV28 and TRBJ1-4): DVKVTQSSRYLVKRTGEKVFLECVQDMDHENMFWYRQDPGLGLRLIYFSYDVKMKEKGDIPEGYSVSREKKERFSLILESASTNQTSMYLCASRDGGRTGEGLTNEKLFFGSGTQLSVL.

The V and J genes are TRBV18 and TRBJ1-5, with D perhaps matching TRBD1 (5 bases). V was trimmed by 5 bases and J by 0 bases, leaving 11 bases between them. CDR1 is KGHSH and CDR2 is LQKENI in the germline V gene. This CDR3 has 15 residues. The CDR3: CASSNPQDSNQPQHF. The CDR3 coding sequence is TGTGCCAGCTCAAACCCACAGGATAGCAATCAGCCCCAGCATTTT.

J is TRBJ2-5 and V is TRBV11-2; 14 bases are shared with TRBD2. CDR1 is SGHAT and CDR2 is FQNNGV in the germline V gene. The CDR3 totals 19 residues. V was pared by 5 bases and J by 0 bases, with 11 bases of the junction left unmatched. Here the CDR3 DNA reads TGTGCCAGCAGCGGGTTGACTAGCGGGAGGGCCGAGGACCAAGAGACCCAGTACTTC. This codes for CASSGLTSGRAEDQETQYF.